This entry features one T cell receptor (beta chain) sequence. Its cognate antigen is unknown. Alongside a J-beta primer mix, a sample-barcoded 5' primer served in a second PCR lasting roughly 7 to 12 cycles. TCRdb ran MiXCR on the 5' RACE reads and lists one entry per CDR3 protein. The profile shows approximately 790,000 distinct CDR3 sequences, under 80% of them singletons. Germline V gene data show CDR1 as SGHAT and CDR2 as FQNNGV. The CDR3 extends over 15 amino acids. Trimming removed 5 bases from V and 8 bases from J; junction bases left unmatched: 10. The sample comes from a study of blood T cells in healthy people across ages. Study-level findings and limits: Those diversity estimates obtained from one million T cells were thought to be underestimates.

This clonotype originated in a man younger than 40 in good health. This chain connects TRBV11-2 to TRBJ1-4; 8 bases map to TRBD1. The sequenced sample consisted of blood. CDR3 protein: CASSTVTGVREKLFF. In DNA form, the CDR3 reads TGTGCCAGCAGCACCGTGACAGGGGTCAGGGAAAAACTGTTTTTT.